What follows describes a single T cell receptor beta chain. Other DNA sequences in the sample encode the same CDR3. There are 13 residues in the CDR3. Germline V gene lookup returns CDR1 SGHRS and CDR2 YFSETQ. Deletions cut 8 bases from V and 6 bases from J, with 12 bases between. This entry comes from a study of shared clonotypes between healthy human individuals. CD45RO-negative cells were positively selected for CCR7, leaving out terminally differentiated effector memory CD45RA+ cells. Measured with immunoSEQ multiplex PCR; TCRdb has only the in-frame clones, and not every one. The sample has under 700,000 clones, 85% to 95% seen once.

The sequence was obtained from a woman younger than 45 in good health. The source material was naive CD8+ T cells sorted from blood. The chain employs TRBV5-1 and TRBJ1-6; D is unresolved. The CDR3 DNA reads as TGCGCCAGTTCCCGGCGGACTAATTCACCCCTCCACTTT. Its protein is CASSRRTNSPLHF.